Listed below are T cell receptor beta chains from one sample, sequenced in a study of cytomegalovirus exposure and HLA in healthy donors. Assay used: immunoSEQ multiplex PCR; TCRdb lists only in-frame clones, some missing. In the table there are 60,000 or so clones, about 91% of which are singletons. Material: PBMCs. Every receptor here comes from a woman in her twenties or thirties in good health and CMV-seronegative. CDR3s include the opening cysteine and the closing phenylalanine or tryptophan. The D gene is left open where the match is weak. Rows may omit the clone size; those that give it use once, few, many or a size class.

TRBV27	-	-	TRBJ1-2	CASSLRDLPREGYTF	TGTGCCAGCAGTTTACGGGATCTCCCAAGGGAGGGCTACACCTTC
TRBV7-3	once	TRBD2	TRBJ2-1	CASSRSGRSSYNEQFF	TGTGCCAGCAGCAGAAGCGGGAGATCTTCCTACAATGAGCAGTTCTTC
TRBV6-4	-	-	TRBJ2-7	CASSERRIEQYF	TGTGCCAGCAGTGAGAGGAGGATCGAGCAGTACTTC
TRBV28	once	TRBD1	TRBJ1-2	CASSSSRGTGGPNYGYTF	TGTGCCAGCAGTTCATCCAGGGGGACTGGGGGCCCTAACTATGGCTACACCTTC
TRBV12-5	-	-	TRBJ1-2	CASGSDRRAYGYTF	TGTGCTAGTGGTTCTGACAGACGGGCTTATGGCTACACCTTC
TRBV5-1	-	TRBD2	TRBJ2-2	CASSWGLAANTGELFF	TGCGCCAGCAGCTGGGGACTAGCGGCGAACACCGGGGAGCTGTTTTTT
TRBV9	-	TRBD1	TRBJ1-2	CASSGAGTGADGYTF	TGTGCCAGCAGCGGGGCCGGGACAGGGGCGGATGGCTACACCTTC
TRBV4-2	-	TRBD2	TRBJ2-4	CASSGLAGGLAKNIQYF	TGTGCCAGCAGCGGACTAGCGGGAGGGTTAGCCAAAAACATTCAGTACTTC
TRBV5-1	-	-	TRBJ1-1	CASSPRDRTNTEAFF	TGCGCCAGCTCTCCTCGAGACAGGACGAACACTGAAGCTTTCTTT
TRBV5-1	-	TRBD2	TRBJ2-1	CASSLAGGAGEQFF	TGCGCCAGCAGCTTGGCGGGGGGGGCCGGGGAGCAGTTCTTC
TRBV6-1	-	-	TRBJ1-4	CASSLIRVEKLFF	TGTGCCAGCAGTTTAATACGGGTAGAAAAACTGTTTTTT
TRBV27	-	TRBD2	TRBJ2-1	CASSPNDRLAGGYNEQFF	TGTGCCAGCAGTCCTAACGATAGACTAGCGGGAGGGTACAATGAGCAGTTCTTC
TRBV7-3	-	TRBD2	TRBJ2-1	CASSLILCDRELAGRTSSYNEQFF	TGTGCCAGCAGCTTAATTTTATGTGACAGGGAACTAGCGGGAAGGACTAGCTCCTACAATGAGCAGTTCTTC
TRBV30	-	-	TRBJ1-2	CAWSVGAVVTPNYGYTF	TGTGCCTGGAGTGTTGGGGCAGTTGTCACTCCTAACTATGGCTACACCTTC
TRBV7-9	-	TRBD2	TRBJ2-1	CASSTGTSEYNEQFF	TGTGCCAGCAGCACCGGGACTAGCGAATACAATGAGCAGTTCTTC
TRBV6-1	-	-	TRBJ2-7	CASSGFGAWNEQYF	TGTGCCAGCAGTGGGTTTGGGGCTTGGAACGAGCAGTACTTC
TRBV2	-	TRBD1	TRBJ2-4	CASSVGTVAKNIQYF	TGTGCCAGCAGTGTAGGGACAGTAGCCAAAAACATTCAGTACTTC
TRBV11-2	-	TRBD1	TRBJ2-7	CASSLDGRQGFREQYF	TGTGCCAGCAGCTTAGATGGAAGACAGGGCTTTAGAGAGCAGTACTTC
TRBV28	-	-	TRBJ1-1	CASSYPGENTEAFF	TGTGCCAGCAGTTACCCCGGGGAGAACACTGAAGCTTTCTTT
TRBV29-1	-	-	TRBJ1-1	CSVLELDSELNTEAFF	TGCAGCGTCCTAGAACTCGACAGCGAACTGAACACTGAAGCTTTCTTT
TRBV30	-	-	TRBJ2-3	CAGESHSTDTQYF	TGTGCCGGGGAGTCTCACAGCACAGATACGCAGTATTTT
TRBV21-1	-	-	TRBJ2-1	CASSKAPGVTNEQFF	TGTGCCAGCAGCAAAGCCCCGGGAGTAACCAATGAGCAGTTCTTC
TRBV5-1	-	TRBD2	TRBJ2-3	CASTPGLVTDTQYF	TGCGCCAGCACCCCGGGACTAGTCACAGATACGCAGTATTTT
TRBV13	-	-	TRBJ1-1	CASAEGITEAFF	TGTGCCAGCGCGGAGGGGATCACTGAAGCTTTCTTT
TRBV28	medium-sized	TRBD1	TRBJ2-5	CASRPLTGGGETQYF	TGTGCCAGCAGACCACTCACAGGGGGAGGAGAGACCCAGTACTTC
TRBV19	once	TRBD1	TRBJ2-6	CASSSGQSLSGANVLTF	TGTGCCAGTAGTTCGGGACAGTCCCTCTCTGGGGCCAACGTCCTGACTTTC